These 3 T cell receptor beta chains were sequenced from one sample in a study of cytomegalovirus exposure and HLA in healthy donors. The table came from immunoSEQ multiplex PCR; TCRdb's copy has only in-frame clones and leaves some out. The table has tens of thousands of clones, around 95% seen once; the top ten hold about 4.1%. The sample consisted of PBMCs. The receptors derive from a man between 18 and 35 years old in good health and CMV-seropositive.

The sample holds one count of this clone. The V and J genes are TRBV27 and TRBJ2-7, with TRBD2 matching 8 bases. Germline V lookup: CDR1 MNHEY, CDR2 SMNVEV (reference sequence). The CDR3 contains 14 residues. Trimming at V came to 5 bases and at J to 5 bases, leaving 8 bases not matched to a gene. The CDR3, as DNA: TGTGCCAGCAGTACCCGGGGGGGCAGCAACGAGCAGTACTTC. Translating it yields CASSTRGGSNEQYF.

The chain carries TRBV6-1 and TRBJ2-5; TRBD2 agrees at 9 bases. The germline V gene encodes CDR1 MNHNS and CDR2 SASEGT. Unmatched junction bases numbered 9, after V lost 5 bases and J lost 5 bases. The CDR3 runs to 15 residues. The DNA of the CDR3 is TGTGCCAGCAGTCTCGCTAGCGGGACCCAGGAGACCCAGTACTTC. Residues: CASSLASGTQETQYF.

The J gene is TRBJ2-6, the V gene TRBV28; D remains ambiguous. Germline CDR1 is MDHEN and CDR2 is SYDVKM. Between the trimmed V and J ends, which lost 7 bases and 3 bases, there was a span of 7 bases. This CDR3 is built from 13 residues. The CDR3 region is CASTVSGANVLTF. The CDR3 nucleotides are TGTGCCAGCACAGTAAGTGGGGCCAACGTCCTGACTTTC.